This T cell receptor (beta chain) originates from a study of T cells in localized non-small cell lung cancer. V gave up 6 bases and J gave up 2 bases, with 16 bases separating them. Germline values: CDR1 MDHEN, CDR2 SYDVKM. This CDR3 is built from 16 residues. Sequenced by immunoSEQ multiplex PCR; TCRdb stores in-frame clones only, minus some. The repertoire holds 20,000 to 25,000 clones, with approximately 87% as singletons. The TCR originated in a woman aged 35 to 70 with stage I lung adenocarcinoma. Sample: peripheral blood, taken before any cancer treatment. This chain connects TRBV28 to TRBJ2-2; the D is unclear. The CDR3 region has the DNA TGTGCCAGCAGAACCGCGACGCAGTTTAACACCGGGGAGCTGTTTTTT. This encodes CASRTATQFNTGELFF.